This T cell receptor beta chain was sequenced for a study of cytomegalovirus exposure and HLA in healthy donors. The study ran its PCR with 60 Vbeta and 13 Jbeta primers. Profiled with immunoSEQ multiplex PCR; TCRdb holds only in-frame clones, not every one. The table has about 130,000 clones, about four fifths seen once. This clone was detected a few times. Its antigen is as yet unknown. Study-wide results and limits: For most TCR sequences rarity was the rule, although some public TCRs occurred in many donors. Later analysis placed DRB1 highest and HLA-C lowest in TCR association rates, which differed by HLA locus. Donors were assumed by presence/absence analyses to have roughly uniform sequencing depth.

Per germline, CDR1 MNHEY and CDR2 SVGAGI. The CDR3 loop spans 15 amino acids. The V gene end was trimmed by 5 bases and the J gene end by 4 bases; junction bases not matched to a gene: 8. The sequence derives from a man in his thirties or forties in good health and CMV-seronegative. The chain is built from TRBV6-5 and TRBJ2-3; 8 nucleotides line up with TRBD2. The sample was PBMCs. The CDR3 region has the DNA TGTGCCAGCAGTCCGGGAGGGAAAGGAGCAGATACGCAGTATTTT. This sequence encodes CASSPGGKGADTQYF.